This T cell receptor (beta chain) is from a study of blood T cells in healthy people across ages. A second PCR of about 7 to 11 cycles used a sample-barcoded 5' primer and a J-beta primer mix. TCRdb passed the 5' RACE reads through MiXCR, listing each CDR3 protein once. The repertoire consists of about a million distinct CDR3 sequences, with under 40% occurring once and the leading ten covering around 14%. This clonotype showed up just a few times. Trimming pared 3 bases from V and 8 bases from J, leaving 5 bases between. The CDR3 has 11 residues. The gene calls are TRBV12-3 or TRBV12-4 and TRBJ2-4; unclear D gene. The sequenced sample consisted of blood. This receptor was taken from a man between 18 and 35 years old in good health. The DNA of the CDR3 is TGTGCCAGCAGTTTGAGCGACATTCAGTACTTC. Translation gives CASSLSDIQYF.